Listed below are T cell receptor beta chains from one sample, sequenced in a study of T cell responses to AZD1222 COVID-19 vaccine. Some clones are missing from TCRdb's copy, which holds only in-frame ones; the method was immunoSEQ multiplex PCR. The sample has fewer than 120,000 clones, roughly 92% seen once. Specimen: peripheral blood, collected 28 days after the second AZD1222 dose. The receptors originated from an adult who received the AZD1222 COVID-19 vaccine. Each CDR3 is given with its conserved first and last residue. A D gene is named only where the DNA matches it firmly. The size field is filled for only some rows; it gives once, few, many or a size class.

v_gene: TRBV10-2; j_gene: TRBJ1-4; abundance: -; d_gene: -; CDR3nt: TGCGCCAGCACCGAGGAGGGGACAACTAATGAAAAACTGTTTTTT; CDR3aa: CASTEEGTTNEKLFF
v_gene: TRBV23-1; j_gene: TRBJ1-5; abundance: -; d_gene: TRBD1; CDR3nt: TGCGCCAGCAGTCTTGGGAGGTGGACAGGGTATAGCAATCAGCCCCAGCATTTT; CDR3aa: CASSLGRWTGYSNQPQHF
v_gene: TRBV7-9; j_gene: TRBJ1-2; abundance: -; d_gene: TRBD1; CDR3nt: TGTGCCAGCAGCCAGGACAGGAAAACTAACTATGGCTACACCTTC; CDR3aa: CASSQDRKTNYGYTF
v_gene: TRBV7-2; j_gene: TRBJ2-1; abundance: -; d_gene: -; CDR3nt: TGTGCCAGCAGTCCCTCGAGGGTCAGTCAGTTCTTC; CDR3aa: CASSPSRVSQFF
v_gene: TRBV18; j_gene: TRBJ2-7; abundance: -; d_gene: TRBD2; CDR3nt: TGTGCCAGCTCACCCTTACCGGGAGGCGGGGACTCCGAGCAGTACTTC; CDR3aa: CASSPLPGGGDSEQYF
v_gene: TRBV5-6; j_gene: TRBJ1-4; abundance: -; d_gene: TRBD1; CDR3nt: TGTGCCAGCAGCTTGGGCCAGGGGGCCTACACTAACGAAAAACTGTTTTTT; CDR3aa: CASSLGQGAYTNEKLFF
v_gene: TRBV28; j_gene: TRBJ1-5; abundance: few; d_gene: -; CDR3nt: TGTGCCAGCAGCAATTCAGGGGTTCAGCCCCAGCATTTT; CDR3aa: CASSNSGVQPQHF
v_gene: TRBV4-2; j_gene: TRBJ2-7; abundance: -; d_gene: -; CDR3nt: TGTGCCAGCAGCCAAGGCCACAGTTCTTACGAGCAGTACTTC; CDR3aa: CASSQGHSSYEQYF
v_gene: TRBV7-3; j_gene: TRBJ1-1; abundance: -; d_gene: -; CDR3nt: TGTGCCAGCAGCTTAACACCGGGGACCCCACTTGGGGCTTTCTTT; CDR3aa: CASSLTPGTPLGAFF
v_gene: TRBV6-2/TRBV6-3; j_gene: TRBJ2-1; abundance: -; d_gene: -; CDR3nt: TGTGCCAGCAGCCCCGTGAGGGATGGTTACAATGAGCAGTTCTTC; CDR3aa: CASSPVRDGYNEQFF
v_gene: TRBV5-6; j_gene: TRBJ2-7; abundance: once; d_gene: -; CDR3nt: TGTGCCAGCAGACAAGAGGAGGTCGGGACACCTCCATACGAGCAGTACTTC; CDR3aa: CASRQEEVGTPPYEQYF
v_gene: TRBV12-5; j_gene: TRBJ1-6; abundance: -; d_gene: -; CDR3nt: TGTGCTAGTGGTTTGGAAGACAATTCACCCCTCCACTTT; CDR3aa: CASGLEDNSPLHF
v_gene: TRBV9; j_gene: TRBJ2-3; abundance: -; d_gene: TRBD2; CDR3nt: TGTGCCAGCAGCGTAACGACTAGCGGGGGGACAGATACGCAGTATTTT; CDR3aa: CASSVTTSGGTDTQYF
v_gene: TRBV5-1; j_gene: TRBJ2-5; abundance: once; d_gene: -; CDR3nt: TGCGCCAGCAGCTTGAGGGGGGCAGAGACCCAGTACTTC; CDR3aa: CASSLRGAETQYF
v_gene: TRBV5-4; j_gene: TRBJ1-2; abundance: once; d_gene: -; CDR3nt: TGTGCCAGCAGCTTGGAAGGGGTCTATGGCTACACCTTC; CDR3aa: CASSLEGVYGYTF
v_gene: TRBV6-4; j_gene: TRBJ2-3; abundance: -; d_gene: TRBD1; CDR3nt: TGTGCCAGCAGTGGACAGGGGGCCACAGATACGCAGTATTTT; CDR3aa: CASSGQGATDTQYF
v_gene: TRBV4-1; j_gene: TRBJ1-1; abundance: few; d_gene: -; CDR3nt: TGCGCCAGCAGCCAAGATCGGACACCCTCCGCCGGGAACACTGAAGCTTTCTTT; CDR3aa: CASSQDRTPSAGNTEAFF
v_gene: TRBV4-1; j_gene: TRBJ1-5; abundance: -; d_gene: -; CDR3nt: TGCGCCAGCAGCCAAGGGACAGCGGGCGGTCAGCCCCAGCATTTT; CDR3aa: CASSQGTAGGQPQHF
v_gene: TRBV4-3; j_gene: TRBJ1-2; abundance: -; d_gene: -; CDR3nt: TGCGCCAGCAGCCAAGATACGGCAGGGCAGGGCTACACCTTC; CDR3aa: CASSQDTAGQGYTF
v_gene: TRBV7-2; j_gene: TRBJ1-2; abundance: -; d_gene: -; CDR3nt: TGTGCCAGCAGCTTAGTAGCGGCAGGGAATAGAGCTAACTATGGCTACACCTTC; CDR3aa: CASSLVAAGNRANYGYTF
v_gene: TRBV19; j_gene: TRBJ1-5; abundance: -; d_gene: -; CDR3nt: TGTGCCAGTAGCGGGTTTCCAGATCAGCCCCAGCATTTT; CDR3aa: CASSGFPDQPQHF
v_gene: TRBV10-3; j_gene: TRBJ2-3; abundance: -; d_gene: -; CDR3nt: TGTGCCATCAGTGGTGGAGACATGGGGAATTTTGATACGCAGTATTTT; CDR3aa: CAISGGDMGNFDTQYF
v_gene: TRBV27; j_gene: TRBJ2-3; abundance: -; d_gene: -; CDR3nt: TGTGCCAGCAGTTTGTCTCAGGGGACAGATACGCAGTATTTT; CDR3aa: CASSLSQGTDTQYF
v_gene: TRBV27; j_gene: TRBJ1-3; abundance: -; d_gene: -; CDR3nt: TGTGCCAGCAGTCGGAGGTCTGGAAACACCATATATTTT; CDR3aa: CASSRRSGNTIYF
v_gene: TRBV7-3; j_gene: TRBJ2-1; abundance: -; d_gene: TRBD2; CDR3nt: TGTGCCAGCAGCTCCCCCGGGACTAGCGGGGGGGGCTCCTACAATGAGCAGTTCTTC; CDR3aa: CASSSPGTSGGGSYNEQFF
v_gene: TRBV5-1; j_gene: TRBJ2-3; abundance: -; d_gene: -; CDR3nt: TGCGCCAGCCTCGGGCCGGGGCTCACAGATACGCAGTATTTT; CDR3aa: CASLGPGLTDTQYF
v_gene: TRBV28; j_gene: TRBJ1-5; abundance: -; d_gene: -; CDR3nt: TGTGCCAGCAGTTTCGGAGGGGGAGGCAATCAGCCCCAGCATTTT; CDR3aa: CASSFGGGGNQPQHF
v_gene: TRBV6-5; j_gene: TRBJ2-5; abundance: -; d_gene: TRBD1; CDR3nt: TGTGCCAGCAGGGACAGGGATTGGGGCTCTGAGACCCAGTACTTC; CDR3aa: CASRDRDWGSETQYF
v_gene: TRBV27; j_gene: TRBJ1-5; abundance: -; d_gene: TRBD1; CDR3nt: TGTGCCACCGGGGGTTCGCGGGCAGGGGGCCGGCATAGCAATCAGCCCCAGCATTTT; CDR3aa: CATGGSRAGGRHSNQPQHF
v_gene: TRBV5-1; j_gene: TRBJ1-5; abundance: -; d_gene: TRBD1; CDR3nt: TGCGCCAGCAGCCCCGGACAGGCTAGTCAGCCCCAGCATTTT; CDR3aa: CASSPGQASQPQHF
v_gene: TRBV24-1; j_gene: TRBJ2-2; abundance: -; d_gene: TRBD2; CDR3nt: TGTGCCACCAGTTGGGGGGGGACCACCGGGGAGCTGTTTTTT; CDR3aa: CATSWGGTTGELFF
v_gene: TRBV20-1; j_gene: TRBJ2-7; abundance: -; d_gene: TRBD1; CDR3nt: TGCAGTGCTAGTATTAACAGGGGGGTCGAGCAGTACTTC; CDR3aa: CSASINRGVEQYF
v_gene: TRBV24-1; j_gene: TRBJ2-3; abundance: -; d_gene: -; CDR3nt: TGTGCCACCAGTGTAGCTGGAGATACGCAGTATTTT; CDR3aa: CATSVAGDTQYF
v_gene: TRBV7-9; j_gene: TRBJ2-3; abundance: -; d_gene: TRBD1; CDR3nt: TGTGCCAGCAGCTTAGGAGGACAGGGGGCAGTAGATACGCAGTATTTT; CDR3aa: CASSLGGQGAVDTQYF
v_gene: TRBV10-3; j_gene: TRBJ1-4; abundance: -; d_gene: -; CDR3nt: TGTGCCATCAGTGAAGGGTTTGTGGAAAAACTGTTTTTT; CDR3aa: CAISEGFVEKLFF
v_gene: TRBV4-2; j_gene: TRBJ2-1; abundance: -; d_gene: TRBD1; CDR3nt: TGTGCCAGCAGCCAAGTAGACAGGGTAGACAACAATGAGCAGTTCTTC; CDR3aa: CASSQVDRVDNNEQFF
v_gene: TRBV6-4; j_gene: TRBJ1-5; abundance: -; d_gene: TRBD1; CDR3nt: TGTGCCAGCAGTGTCGGACAGGCTAGCAATCAGCCCCAGCATTTT; CDR3aa: CASSVGQASNQPQHF
v_gene: TRBV11-2; j_gene: TRBJ2-1; abundance: -; d_gene: -; CDR3nt: TGTGCCAGCAGCCAACTAGAGGTTGAGCAGTTCTTC; CDR3aa: CASSQLEVEQFF
v_gene: TRBV5-6; j_gene: TRBJ1-1; abundance: -; d_gene: TRBD1; CDR3nt: TGTGCCAGCAGCAGCCGGGACAGGGGCGGCACTGAAGCTTTCTTT; CDR3aa: CASSSRDRGGTEAFF
v_gene: TRBV7-2; j_gene: TRBJ1-2; abundance: -; d_gene: -; CDR3nt: TGTGCCAGCAGCTCCAGGGAGGTCTACACCTTC; CDR3aa: CASSSREVYTF
v_gene: TRBV2; j_gene: TRBJ2-6; abundance: -; d_gene: -; CDR3nt: TGTGCCAGGTTAGGGATTCCCTCTGGGGCCAACGTCCTGACTTTC; CDR3aa: CARLGIPSGANVLTF
v_gene: TRBV6-6; j_gene: TRBJ2-7; abundance: -; d_gene: TRBD1; CDR3nt: TGTGCCAGCAGCTCTCCGACAGGGAGCTACGAGCAGTACTTC; CDR3aa: CASSSPTGSYEQYF
v_gene: TRBV15; j_gene: TRBJ2-7; abundance: -; d_gene: -; CDR3nt: TGTGCCACCAGCAGAGGCAGGGATCGTGCCTACGAGCAGTACTTC; CDR3aa: CATSRGRDRAYEQYF
v_gene: TRBV4-1; j_gene: TRBJ2-5; abundance: -; d_gene: -; CDR3nt: TGCGCCAGCAGCCGCCTCGGACTGACCCAAGAGACCCAGTACTTC; CDR3aa: CASSRLGLTQETQYF
v_gene: TRBV5-3; j_gene: TRBJ2-1; abundance: -; d_gene: -; CDR3nt: TGTGCCAGAGTAAGTCCATCCGGCAGGGGAGTCCCGCAGGTCTACAATGAGCAGTTCTTC; CDR3aa: CARVSPSGRGVPQVYNEQFF
v_gene: TRBV2; j_gene: TRBJ2-7; abundance: -; d_gene: TRBD1; CDR3nt: TGTGCCAGCTTGGGGACAGCGCCATCCTACGAGCAGTACTTC; CDR3aa: CASLGTAPSYEQYF
v_gene: TRBV3-1/TRBV3-2; j_gene: TRBJ1-5; abundance: -; d_gene: -; CDR3nt: TGTGCCAGCAGCCAGGGTGAACAGCCCCAGCATTTT; CDR3aa: CASSQGEQPQHF
v_gene: TRBV7-9; j_gene: TRBJ1-1; abundance: -; d_gene: TRBD1; CDR3nt: TGTGCCAGCAGCTTAGAGGGACAGGAAGCTTTCTTT; CDR3aa: CASSLEGQEAFF
v_gene: TRBV5-1; j_gene: TRBJ2-5; abundance: -; d_gene: TRBD2; CDR3nt: TGCGCCAGCAGCTTGACTAGCGGGGGGGTCCAAGAGACCCAGTACTTC; CDR3aa: CASSLTSGGVQETQYF
v_gene: TRBV10-2; j_gene: TRBJ2-3; abundance: -; d_gene: -; CDR3nt: TGCGCCAGCATTGGTCTCCGGGCAGATACGCAGTATTTT; CDR3aa: CASIGLRADTQYF
v_gene: TRBV7-2; j_gene: TRBJ2-1; abundance: -; d_gene: -; CDR3nt: TGTGCCAGCAGCTTAGGGCTTGCTAATGAGCAGTTCTTC; CDR3aa: CASSLGLANEQFF
v_gene: TRBV18; j_gene: TRBJ2-2; abundance: -; d_gene: -; CDR3nt: TGTGCCAGCTCACCGCTCCGTCTGAACACCGGGGAGCTGTTTTTT; CDR3aa: CASSPLRLNTGELFF
v_gene: TRBV6-5; j_gene: TRBJ2-5; abundance: -; d_gene: TRBD1; CDR3nt: TGTGCCAGCAGCGGGGGACAGGTGGAGACCCAGTACTTC; CDR3aa: CASSGGQVETQYF
v_gene: TRBV14; j_gene: TRBJ1-5; abundance: -; d_gene: TRBD1; CDR3nt: TGTGCCAGCAGCCAAGATAAGACAGGGTCCCGGGTTTGCAATCAGCCCCAGCATTTT; CDR3aa: CASSQDKTGSRVCNQPQHF